Shown below are 27 T cell receptor beta chains from a single sample sequenced in a study of T cell responses to AZD1222 COVID-19 vaccine. Produced via immunoSEQ multiplex PCR; TCRdb's table is partial and in-frame only. The sample has about 140,000 clones; just over 90% are singletons. This specimen was peripheral blood, taken on day 0 of MenACWY control vaccination. These receptor sequences come from an adult in good health.

A word on this clone: Sequence at one end of the junction differs from germline and may be a read error. The chain links TRBV29-1 to TRBJ1-1, with D tentatively TRBD1 (6 bases). From germline, CDR1 is SQVTM and CDR2 ANQGSEA. This CDR3 has 14 residues. This CDR3 reads CSALTGGINIEAFF. The DNA for the CDR3 is TGCAGCGCCCTGACAGGAGGGATCAACATTGAAGCTTTCTTT.

J is TRBJ1-2 and V is TRBV10-3; D may be TRBD1 (6 bases). The germline V and J ends were trimmed by 0 bases and 8 bases, with 10 bases remaining between them. CDR1 is ENHRY and CDR2 is SYGVKD in the germline V gene. The CDR3 sequence is 13 residues long. CDR3 loop: CAISESTGQGYTF. CDR3 in DNA: TGTGCCATCAGTGAGTCGACAGGCCAAGGCTACACCTTC.

This clone occurred a few times. The J gene is TRBJ2-7, the V gene TRBV5-4, with TRBD2 matching over 11 bases. The germline V gene encodes CDR1 SGHNT and CDR2 YYREEE (reference sequence). The ends lost 4 bases at V and 9 bases at J; junction bases unmatched: 6. The CDR3 extends over 13 amino acids. CDR3 residues: CASSLGLAAGQYF. In DNA form, the CDR3 reads TGTGCCAGCAGCCTGGGACTAGCGGCGGGGCAGTACTTC.

The count of this clone is one. The CDR3 DNA reads as TGTGCCAGCAGTGAACGGAGCACAGATACGCAGTATTTT. It yields the protein CASSERSTDTQYF. This chain connects TRBV6-1 to TRBJ2-3; D uncertain. The CDR3 spans 13 residues. Germline CDR1 and CDR2: MNHNS and SASEGT. Between the trimmed V and J ends, which lost 2 bases and 0 bases, there was a span of 3 bases.

Written as DNA, the CDR3 is TGTGCCAGCAGTGGCCCTCTAGGGTCGGACGCTGCAACTAATGAAAAACTGTTTTTT. This sequence encodes CASSGPLGSDAATNEKLFF. The chain is built from TRBV2 and TRBJ1-4; D remains unclear. The germline gives CDR1 SNHLY, CDR2 FYNNEI. Trimming removed 4 bases at V and 0 bases at J, with 21 bases between. This CDR3 spans 19 amino acids.

V and J are TRBV12-3 or TRBV12-4 and TRBJ1-2; D may be TRBD1 (5 bases). CDR3 length: 12 residues. Deletions cut 8 bases from V and 6 bases from J, with 13 bases between. The DNA for the CDR3 is TGTGCCAGCTTTGGGGGGATCGATGGCTACACCTTC. Protein product: CASFGGIDGYTF.

This chain joins TRBV7-9 and TRBJ1-6, with D unresolved. V was cut by 5 bases and J by 9 bases, with 8 bases left in between. CDR3 length: 12 amino acids. Per the germline V gene, CDR1 is SEHNR and CDR2 is FQNEAQ (reference sequence). This chain's CDR3 is CASSPGSSPLHF. DNA of the CDR3: TGTGCCAGCAGCCCCGGGAGTTCACCCCTCCACTTT.

The chain is built from TRBV5-1 and TRBJ1-6; D gene uncertain. Germline loops: CDR1 SGHRS, CDR2 YFSETQ. The CDR3 is 14 residues long. V was pared by 4 bases and J by 12 bases, with 17 bases between. The CDR3 DNA sequence: TGCGCCAGCAGCCTCGACCCCACGCGGCTACCCCTCCACTTT. It yields the protein CASSLDPTRLPLHF.

This chain connects TRBV3-1 (or the pseudogene TRBV3-2) to TRBJ1-5; 8 positions match TRBD1. Germline V gene sequence: CDR1 LGHDT, CDR2 YNNKEL (reference sequence). The CDR3 has 13 amino acids. V lost 3 bases, J lost 5 bases, and 0 bases stayed unmatched. The CDR3 protein is CASSQTGDQPQHF. For the CDR3, the DNA is TGTGCCAGCAGCCAGACAGGGGATCAGCCCCAGCATTTT.

The chain uses TRBV4-2 and TRBJ2-3, with 12 bases fitting TRBD2. Looked up from germline, CDR1 is LGHNA and CDR2 is YNFKEQ. The CDR3 spans 17 residues. V was clipped by 4 bases and J by 6 bases; unmatched bases: 11. The CDR3 is CASSPLTSGGALDTQYF. CDR3 bases: TGTGCCAGCAGCCCGCTGACTAGCGGGGGCGCCCTGGATACGCAGTATTTT.

This clone has just one count. This chain links TRBV24-1 with TRBJ2-1, with 14 bases that match TRBD2. The V gene end was trimmed by 1 base and the J gene end by 7 bases; junction bases not matched to a gene: 2. This CDR3 spans 16 amino acids. Germline V gene data show CDR1 as KGHDR and CDR2 as SFDVKD. The CDR3 region has the DNA TGTGCCACCAGTGATTTCGGGACTAGCGGGAGTAATGAGCAGTTCTTC. Translating gives CATSDFGTSGSNEQFF.

The rearrangement links TRBV6-6 to TRBJ2-7; TRBD2 matches 8 bases. The V gene's germline CDR1 is MNHNY and CDR2 SVGAGI (reference sequence). The CDR3 is 16 residues long. The V and J ends lost 5 bases and 4 bases, in that order; junction bases with no gene match: 13. The CDR3, as DNA: TGTGCCAGCAGTCGACTAGCGCAATACGGGGAATACGAGCAGTACTTC. This translates into CASSRLAQYGEYEQYF.

The rearrangement joins TRBV9 to TRBJ1-3; no firm D call. CDR1 is SGDLS and CDR2 is YYNGEE in the germline V gene. The CDR3 covers 14 residues. Trimming stripped 0 bases from V and 2 bases from J, with 6 bases between. CDR3 sequence (DNA): TGTGCCAGCAGCGTAGAACCTACTGGAAACACCATATATTTT. It translates to CASSVEPTGNTIYF.

This chain uses TRBV4-1 with TRBJ2-7, with 9 bases lining up with TRBD2. The CDR3 covers 14 residues. The germline gives CDR1 MGHRA, CDR2 YSYEKL. J gave up 2 bases and V 6 bases, and 5 bases lay outside the gene matches. This CDR3 reads CASSQTSGTYEQYF. The CDR3 DNA is TGCGCCAGCAGTCAGACTAGCGGAACCTACGAGCAGTACTTC.

The chain employs TRBV15 and TRBJ2-7; D is tentatively TRBD1 or TRBD2 (6 bases each). The germline V and J ends were trimmed by 5 bases and 9 bases, with 17 bases remaining between them. Germline values: CDR1 LNHNV, CDR2 YYDKDF (reference sequence). The CDR3 sequence is 13 residues long. CDR3 DNA: TGTGCCACCAGCGGTATAGCGGAGGGGGTGCAGTACTTC. Translated, it gives CATSGIAEGVQYF.

About this clone itself: Its ends do not fully match the called genes, so a read error is possible. The genes are TRBV3-1 (or the pseudogene TRBV3-2) and TRBJ1-4; D is possibly TRBD1 (5 bases). The CDR3 is 12 residues long. In germline, CDR1 is LGHDT, CDR2 YNNKEL (reference sequence). The CDR3 protein is CASSLMGKGPIF. DNA for the CDR3: TGTGCCAGCAGCCTTATGGGAAAGGGACCGATTTTT.

This chain connects TRBV27 to TRBJ1-6; D is perhaps TRBD1 (5 bases). Germline lookup yields CDR1 MNHEY and CDR2 SMNVEV (reference sequence). The CDR3 is 17 residues long. V gave up 7 bases and J gave up 14 bases, with 30 bases separating them. CDR3 loop: CASMAGAEGWGILALHF. The CDR3 bases are TGTGCCAGCATGGCTGGGGCAGAGGGATGGGGAATTCTGGCCCTCCACTTT.

V is TRBV19 and J is TRBJ1-2; possible D gene TRBD1, 6 bases. Germline assignment: CDR1 LNHDA and CDR2 SQIVND (reference sequence). There are 14 residues in the CDR3. Trimming removed 3 bases at V and 4 bases at J, with 12 bases between. CDR3 in DNA: TGTGCCAGTAGTATCCGGGGGCCGACCTATGGCTACACCTTC. Translating gives CASSIRGPTYGYTF.

V usage is TRBV7-2 and J usage is TRBJ1-1; D call uncertain. Per germline, CDR1 SGHTA and CDR2 FQGNSA. Trimming pared 0 bases from V and 3 bases from J, leaving 11 bases between. The CDR3 covers 15 residues. The CDR3: CASSLAGSKHTEAFF. CDR3 sequence (DNA): TGTGCCAGCAGCTTAGCGGGGAGCAAACACACTGAAGCTTTCTTT.

This clone was seen a single time. The chain uses TRBV28 and TRBJ1-1, with 8 bases that match TRBD1. The CDR3 covers 14 residues. With 5 bases clipped from V and 0 bases from J, the junction kept 2 bases outside the gene matches. CDR1 is MDHEN and CDR2 is SYDVKM in the germline V gene. The CDR3 DNA follows: TGTGCCAGCAGTCCGGGACAGGTGAACACTGAAGCTTTCTTT. This encodes CASSPGQVNTEAFF. The full variable domain, completed using reference TRBV28 and TRBJ1-1, is DVKVTQSSRYLVKRTGEKVFLECVQDMDHENMFWYRQDPGLGLRLIYFSYDVKMKEKGDIPEGYSVSREKKERFSLILESASTNQTSMYLCASSPGQVNTEAFFGQGTRLTVV.

The chain links TRBV12-5 to TRBJ1-2; possible D gene TRBD1, 5 bases. This CDR3 comprises 15 residues. The germline V gene encodes CDR1 LGHNT and CDR2 FRNRAP. Trimming stripped 5 bases from V and 8 bases from J, with 21 bases between. CDR3 sequence reads: CASGLPEGQAGGYTF. The CDR3 region has the DNA TGTGCTAGTGGTCTCCCAGAGGGGCAGGCAGGGGGCTACACCTTC. Looking up the rest from reference TRBV12-5 and TRBJ1-2 gives the full variable domain: DARVTQTPRHKVTEMGQEVTMRCQPILGHNTVFWYRQTMMQGLELLAYFRNRAPLDDSGMPKDRFSAEMPDATLATLKIQPSEPRDSAVYFCASGLPEGQAGGYTFGSGTRLTVV.

This clone was counted once. The chain uses TRBV18 and TRBJ2-4, with D perhaps TRBD2 (5 bases). Trimming took 0 bases from V and 0 from J, leaving 9 bases between them. Germline values: CDR1 KGHSH, CDR2 LQKENI. The CDR3 is 16 amino acids. CDR3 region: CASSPPRDLAKNIQYF. For the CDR3, the DNA is TGTGCCAGCTCACCACCGAGGGATTTAGCCAAAAACATTCAGTACTTC. Complete variable domain (other parts from reference TRBV18 and TRBJ2-4): NAGVMQNPRHLVRRRGQEARLRCSPMKGHSHVYWYRQLPEEGLKFMVYLQKENIIDESGMPKERFSAEFPKEGPSILRIQQVVRGDSAAYFCASSPPRDLAKNIQYFGAGTRLSVL.

This clone was recorded once. The genes are TRBV6-5 and TRBJ1-6; D is uncertain. CDR3 length: 16 amino acids. Trimming cost V 0 bases and J 7 bases, with 13 bases left between them. Per germline, CDR1 MNHEY and CDR2 SVGAGI. The CDR3 nucleotides are TGTGCCAGCAGTTACTCGTCCAATCCAGCAAATTCACCCCTCCACTTT. This sequence encodes CASSYSSNPANSPLHF.

The rearrangement links TRBV6-5 to TRBJ1-6; D may be TRBD1 (6 bases). The germline CDR1 and CDR2 sequences are MNHEY and SVGAGI. Trimming removed 5 bases from V and 7 bases from J, with 12 bases in between. The CDR3 totals 14 residues. CDR3 residues: CASSTRGGNSPLHF. The DNA of the CDR3 is TGTGCCAGCAGTACCAGGGGAGGGAATTCACCCCTCCACTTT.

The chain employs TRBV10-2 and TRBJ2-2; D remains ambiguous. From germline, CDR1 is WSHSY and CDR2 SAAADI. The CDR3 spans 11 residues. V was pared by 9 bases and J by 6 bases, with 8 bases between. CDR3 residues: CASSLSGELFF. The CDR3 region has the DNA TGCGCCAGTTCCCTGTCCGGGGAGCTGTTTTTT.

V gene TRBV5-1 combines with J gene TRBJ1-1, with TRBD1 matching 12 bases. In germline, CDR1 is SGHRS, CDR2 YFSETQ. This CDR3 contains 16 residues. V lost 0 bases, J lost 0 bases, and 0 bases stayed unmatched. The CDR3 bases are TGCGCCAGCAGCTTGGGGGACAGGGGGCTGAACACTGAAGCTTTCTTT. This sequence encodes CASSLGDRGLNTEAFF.

The chain links TRBV28 to TRBJ2-1; D remains unclear. The germline V and J ends were trimmed by 5 bases and 10 bases, with 21 bases remaining between them. The CDR3 extends over 15 amino acids. Germline V gene lookup returns CDR1 MDHEN and CDR2 SYDVKM. The CDR3 region has the DNA TGTGCCAGCAGTCGGGTCGTTGGCCGACAACTGGAGCAGTTCTTC. As protein: CASSRVVGRQLEQFF.